The rows below give T cell receptor beta chains drawn from one sample of a study of blood T cell repertoires in COVID-19. Libraries were prepared by immunoSEQ multiplex PCR; TCRdb keeps only in-frame clonotypes and omits some of them. The sample carries under 250,000 clones, approximately 80% recorded once. Sequencing was carried out using PBMCs or T cells enriched from blood (not recorded which). These receptors came from a man in his 60s who had recovered from COVID-19. Both conserved end residues are part of each CDR3.

TRBV4-2 | CASSQGLAGGTYEQYF
TRBV6-5 | CASSYAVAQTQYF
TRBV7-9 | CASSFVGVNEQFF
TRBV7-2 | CASSQQGRNTIYF
TRBV7-2 | CASSLRLSGGSTDTQYF
TRBV20-1 | CSARGGYEQYF
TRBV10-3 | CAISSGQGKETQYF
TRBV29-1 | CSVESGTGGPDTQYF
TRBV7-9 | CASSPSTLRAFF
TRBV19 | CASSQGTGEYNEQFF
TRBV5-1 | CASSWLGGNEQFF
TRBV18 | CASSKDRGQVEAFF
TRBV19 | CASSRRTGDSNQPQHF
TRBV12-5 | CASGLVIGTNQPQHF
TRBV7-2 | CASSSQGRITEAFF
TRBV5-4 | CASSHSGGEQFF
TRBV9 | CASSVGGFKADTQYF
TRBV2 | CASSEVSEAPQHF
TRBV21-1 | CASSMGGVTQPQHF
TRBV4-2 | CASSQADSPLHF
TRBV18 | CASSPGGQSSGNTIYF
TRBV4-3 | CASSRQTVSYGYTF
TRBV4-2 | CASSQEPTWTGMNTEAFF
TRBV19 | CASSISRSAGSLYGYTF
TRBV5-1 | CASSPGSGANVLTF
TRBV4-3 | CASSRRLESYGYTF
TRBV6-2/TRBV6-3 | CASSYAAAGGPVNEQFF
TRBV24-1 | CATSDLGLGGHRNEQFF
TRBV12-3/TRBV12-4 | CASSFQLGSPLHF
TRBV19 | CASSPSLQGAHQPQHF
TRBV18 | CASSPQGNDEQFF
TRBV2 | CAKGDSLTSGYTF
TRBV18 | CASSLQGQNTEAFF
TRBV7-9 | CASGRLVPSSYNEQFF
TRBV12-5 | CASGPGQLVAEAFF
TRBV3-1/TRBV3-2 | CASSQGAGGEAFF
TRBV4-2 | CASSQVWAGGTNADTQYF
TRBV19 | CASSPQTGGIYGYTF
TRBV19 | CASSNPGGGAPYEQYF
TRBV18 | CASSPRLVRETEAFF
TRBV4-3 | CASSQDLRGAYEQYF
TRBV29-1 | CSVVAGGTDTQYF
TRBV27 | CASRAGRDRAQGYTF
TRBV7-2 | CASSFYLPHGEQFF
TRBV7-2 | CASTLDRGRNEQFF
TRBV6-5 | CASSYSGVLNEQFF
TRBV7-9 | CASSEGLAGQHYNEQFF
TRBV7-2 | CASSPMRTKLLNTGELFF
TRBV7-2 | CASSFQVDYGYTF
TRBV20-1 | CSANDRSGQHQETQYF
TRBV11-2 | CASSRTGGYTGELFF
TRBV19 | CASSTDRRTEAFF
TRBV11-2 | CASSFLAGTVETQYF
TRBV5-6 | CASSLIRYNEQFF
TRBV19 | CASSQQGYEQYF